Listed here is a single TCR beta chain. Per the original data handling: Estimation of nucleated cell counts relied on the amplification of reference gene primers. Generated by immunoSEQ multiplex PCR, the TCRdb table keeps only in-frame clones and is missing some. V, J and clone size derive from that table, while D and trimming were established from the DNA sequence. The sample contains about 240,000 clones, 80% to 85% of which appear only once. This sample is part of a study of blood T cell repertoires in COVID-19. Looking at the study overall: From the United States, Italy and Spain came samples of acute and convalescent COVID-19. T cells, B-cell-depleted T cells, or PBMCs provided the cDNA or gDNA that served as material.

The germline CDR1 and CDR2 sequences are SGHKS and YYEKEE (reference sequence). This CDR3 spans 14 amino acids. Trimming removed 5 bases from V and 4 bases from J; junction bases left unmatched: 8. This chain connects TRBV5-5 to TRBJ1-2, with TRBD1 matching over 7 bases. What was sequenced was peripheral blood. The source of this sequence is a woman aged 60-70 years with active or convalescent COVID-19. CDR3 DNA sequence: TGTGCCAGCAGTACCTCACAGGGGCCCTATGGCTACACCTTC. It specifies CASSTSQGPYGYTF.